This T cell receptor beta chain was recovered during a study of T cell changes during pregnancy in multiple sclerosis. Only in-frame clones appear in the TCRdb table, and some are missing; sequencing was by immunoSEQ multiplex PCR. The sample records about 48,000 clones, around 94% being singletons. The CDR3 has 14 residues. After removal of 3 bases from V and 5 bases from J, the junction contained 5 bases not matched to a gene. CDR1 and CDR2 (germline): SGHRS, YFSETQ. The chain employs TRBV5-1 and TRBJ1-1, with 9 bases lining up with TRBD1. Sequencing used CD4+ T cells from peripheral blood mononuclear cells, obtained in the first trimester of pregnancy. The TCR was taken from a female donor with multiple sclerosis, enrolled in a pregnancy study. The CDR3 loop reads CASSSQGAGTEAFF. The CDR3 DNA reads TGCGCCAGCAGCTCACAGGGGGCAGGGACTGAAGCTTTCTTT.